These 9 T cell receptor beta chains were all obtained from the same sample, sequenced in a study of PD-L1 blockade in urothelial cancer. The data were produced by immunoSEQ multiplex PCR, yet TCRdb's version contains in-frame clones alone and is incomplete. The sample consists of under 70,000 clones, about 81% of them appearing once. Time point noted: pretreatment peripheral blood. The sequences come from PBMCs, collected around atezolizumab (anti-PD-L1) treatment. These receptors were collected from a man in his sixties or seventies with urothelial cancer.

This clone has only a few counts. This sequence joins TRBV29-1 and TRBJ2-1; 11 positions agree with TRBD2. From germline, CDR1 is SQVTM and CDR2 ANQGSEA. With 5 bases clipped from V and 9 bases from J, the junction kept 21 bases outside the gene matches. The CDR3 is 18 residues long. CDR3 sequence (DNA): TGCAGCGTTCTCCGCGGATACGAACTAGCGGGAGAACTAACTGAGCAGTTCTTC. Protein: CSVLRGYELAGELTEQFF.

The chain is built from TRBV7-2 and TRBJ2-2, with D maybe TRBD2 (6 bases). CDR1 SGHTA and CDR2 FQGNSA come from the germline V gene. Trimming shortened V by 5 bases and J by 5 bases, and 9 bases separated the two germline ends. The CDR3 length is 13 residues. The CDR3: CASSRRGTGELFF. The CDR3 nucleotides are TGTGCCAGCAGCAGGAGGGGTACCGGGGAGCTGTTTTTT.

The chain combines TRBV4-2 with TRBJ1-2; 9 positions match TRBD1. With 4 bases clipped from V and 0 bases from J, the junction kept 6 bases outside the gene matches. The CDR3 contains 16 residues. Germline CDR1 is LGHNA and CDR2 is YNFKEQ. The CDR3 DNA reads as TGTGCCAGCAGCCCGCGGACAGGGGCCACTAACTATGGCTACACCTTC. Protein product: CASSPRTGATNYGYTF.

V is TRBV28 and J is TRBJ2-2; TRBD1 might be the D (6 bases). V lost 5 bases, J lost 5 bases, and 18 bases lay in between. The CDR3 sequence is 16 residues long. Germline V gene lookup returns CDR1 MDHEN and CDR2 SYDVKM. CDR3 DNA: TGTGCCAGCAGTCCCGCCCGGGACACCCAAACCGGGGAGCTGTTTTTT. As protein: CASSPARDTQTGELFF.

The V call is TRBV10-3, the J call TRBJ2-1; 13 bases fit TRBD2. J lost 15 bases, V lost 4 bases, and 6 bases had no gene match. Germline V gives CDR1 ENHRY, CDR2 SYGVKD. This CDR3 is built from 13 residues. This CDR3 is CAISGTSGSMGFF. The CDR3 nucleotides read TGTGCCATCAGTGGGACTAGCGGGAGCATGGGGTTCTTC.

The chain combines TRBV27 with TRBJ2-2; TRBD2 matches 8 bases. Germline V gene data show CDR1 as MNHEY and CDR2 as SMNVEV (reference sequence). Trimming cost V 4 bases and J 5 bases; bases outside gene matches: 12. The CDR3 totals 17 residues. This chain's CDR3 is CASSSRIAGTPTGELFF. The CDR3 nucleotides read TGTGCCAGCAGTTCCAGGATAGCGGGAACGCCGACCGGGGAGCTGTTTTTT.

This sequence joins TRBV28 and TRBJ2-2, with 8 bases lining up with TRBD1. Germline lookup yields CDR1 MDHEN and CDR2 SYDVKM. V lost 2 bases and J lost 1; bases outside the gene matches: 3. This CDR3 contains 16 residues. CDR3 nucleotides: TGTGCCAGCAGTTTACCAGGGACAGGGAACACCGGGGAGCTGTTTTTT. Translating it yields CASSLPGTGNTGELFF.

The J gene is TRBJ2-7, the V gene TRBV19; no clear D gene. Germline V gives CDR1 LNHDA, CDR2 SQIVND (reference sequence). V dropped 3 bases and J dropped 6 bases, with 12 bases sitting between them. CDR3 length: 13 amino acids. The CDR3 region has the DNA TGTGCCAGTAGTATTGGGCAGGTCTCCGAGCAGTACTTC. Its protein product is CASSIGQVSEQYF.

V gene TRBV20-1 combines with J gene TRBJ2-7, with D unclear. Trimming stripped 0 bases from V and 3 bases from J, with 3 bases between. Germline CDR1 and CDR2: DFQATT and SNEGSKA (reference sequence). The CDR3 extends over 11 amino acids. CDR3 sequence: CSAREYYEQYF. In nucleotides, the CDR3 is TGCAGTGCTAGAGAATACTACGAGCAGTACTTC.